A few counts support the clone carrying this TCR beta chain. Its specificity is not known. The sample belongs to a study of T-cell reconstitution after alpha-beta-depleted transplantation in children. Unique molecular identifiers were incorporated during preparation of the TCRbeta library. TCRdb re-called the PCR reads through MiXCR, storing one row per CDR3 protein. Counted here are hundreds of thousands of distinct CDR3 sequences, 13% occurring once; the ten biggest clones make up about 0.79%. V dropped 2 bases and J dropped 6 bases, with 10 bases sitting between them. Germline lookup yields CDR1 SGHDN and CDR2 FVKESK. There are 14 residues in the CDR3. Findings and limits, study-wide: Several patients had high TCRbeta diversity at day 60; it came from surviving recipient T cells and thymic progenitors. From newly produced T cells came most of the T-cell counts and diversity one year after transplant. About two months after transplant, alpha-beta T cells reportedly came from several hundred expanded graft clones.

The starting material was PBMCs, obtained before TCRalphabeta/CD19-depleted stem cell transplant. The J gene is TRBJ1-4, the V gene TRBV14; D unresolved. This TCR derives from a girl aged 2 to 10 with congenital amegakaryocytic thrombocytopenia, due to receive a stem cell transplant. CDR3 coding DNA: TGTGCCAGCAGCCAACTGCTGGCTCATGAAAAACTGTTTTTT. Its protein is CASSQLLAHEKLFF. Filled out from reference TRBV14 and TRBJ1-4, the complete variable domain reads EAGVTQFPSHSVIEKGQTVTLRCDPISGHDNLYWYRRVMGKEIKFLLHFVKESKQDESGMPNNRFLAERTGGTYSTLKVQPAELEDSGVYFCASSQLLAHEKLFFGSGTQLSVL.